These 24 T cell receptor beta chains share one sample of origin, sequenced in a study of cytomegalovirus exposure and HLA in healthy donors. PCR used 60 Vbeta primers and 13 Jbeta primers. The assay was immunoSEQ multiplex PCR, and TCRdb's table has in-frame clones only and misses some. The data show about 170,000 clones, with approximately 78% seen just once and around 0.97% held by the top ten. The sequenced sample consisted of PBMCs. Source of these receptors: a girl aged 2-15 years in good health and CMV-seropositive.

The chain recombines TRBV28 with TRBJ2-1; no definite D call. This CDR3 is 12 amino acids long. V was pared by 2 bases and J by 6 bases, with 5 bases between. Germline V gene lookup returns CDR1 MDHEN and CDR2 SYDVKM. CDR3 loop: CASSLGFNEQFF. The CDR3 region has the DNA TGTGCCAGCAGTTTAGGCTTCAATGAGCAGTTCTTC.

The chain recombines TRBV28 with TRBJ2-4; 7 bases fit TRBD1. CDR1 and CDR2 (germline): MDHEN, SYDVKM. The CDR3 totals 13 residues. Unmatched junction bases numbered 2, after V lost 6 bases and J lost 3 bases. The CDR3 loop reads CASRWTGKNIQYF. As DNA, the CDR3 is TGTGCCAGCAGATGGACAGGCAAAAACATTCAGTACTTC.

This rearrangement joins TRBV9 to TRBJ1-3; weak D call: TRBD1 (6 bases). V was clipped by 5 bases and J by 4 bases, with 10 bases between them. The CDR3 totals 13 residues. Germline CDR1 and CDR2: SGDLS and YYNGEE. Here the CDR3 DNA reads TGTGCCAGCAGGGGAGGGGGGGGAAACACCATATATTTT. Residues: CASRGGGGNTIYF.

This chain uses TRBV28 with TRBJ2-7; D perhaps matches TRBD2 (6 bases). Trimming shortened V by 3 bases and J by 2 bases, and 8 bases separated the two germline ends. Germline loops: CDR1 MDHEN, CDR2 SYDVKM. CDR3 size: 13 residues. Here the CDR3 DNA reads TGTGCCAGCAGTTTGGGGGGACCCTACGAGCAGTACTTC. Its protein is CASSLGGPYEQYF.

The rearrangement joins TRBV4-2 to TRBJ2-2; 9 bases are shared with TRBD2. Germline CDR1 reads LGHNA; CDR2 reads YNFKEQ. The ends lost 4 bases at V and 1 base at J; junction bases unmatched: 1. CDR3 length equals 15 residues. CDR3 sequence reads: CASSPAGGNTGELFF. CDR3 nucleotides: TGTGCCAGCAGCCCAGCGGGAGGGAACACCGGGGAGCTGTTTTTT.

The rearrangement joins TRBV30 to TRBJ1-3; weak D call: TRBD1 (5 bases). Trimming removed 1 base from V and 1 base from J, with 11 bases in between. The V gene's germline CDR1 is GTSNPN and CDR2 SVGIG (reference sequence). The CDR3 runs 15 residues. CDR3 sequence (DNA): TGTGCCTGGAGTGAGCCGGGGGAATCTGGAAACACCATATATTTT. It yields the protein CAWSEPGESGNTIYF.

The chain employs TRBV6-4 and TRBJ2-2; 7 positions agree with TRBD1. J was trimmed by 6 bases and V by 2 bases; bases with no gene match: 9. Germline CDR1 and CDR2: MRHNA and SNTAGT. CDR3 length: 16 amino acids. CDR3 residues: CASSDAYRGKAGELFF. The CDR3 DNA reads as TGTGCCAGCAGTGACGCCTACAGGGGAAAGGCCGGGGAGCTGTTTTTT.

This chain uses TRBV6-5 with TRBJ2-2, with a possible D match to TRBD2 (6 bases). Germline V CDR1 and CDR2: MNHEY, SVGAGI. V was shortened by 7 bases and J by 6 bases, with 12 bases between the two germline ends. The CDR3 consists of 13 residues. CDR3 in amino acids: CASKWGGAGELFF. CDR3 sequence (DNA): TGTGCCAGCAAATGGGGCGGGGCCGGGGAGCTGTTTTTT.

The chain employs TRBV19 and TRBJ2-1; 11 nucleotides match TRBD2. J was trimmed by 7 bases and V by 7 bases; bases with no gene match: 12. The CDR3 totals 16 residues. Germline CDR1 LNHDA, CDR2 SQIVND (reference sequence). The CDR3 region has the DNA TGTGCCAGTACCAAAGGGAGGGGACTAGCGGATAATGAGCAGTTCTTC. Amino acid sequence: CASTKGRGLADNEQFF.

The chain uses TRBV5-1 and TRBJ1-2; unclear D gene. The germline V gene encodes CDR1 SGHRS and CDR2 YFSETQ. This CDR3 has 15 residues. With 0 bases removed from V and 4 bases from J, the gap between germline ends came to 13 bases. The CDR3 coding sequence is TGCGCCAGCAGCTTGGAGCCGGGGAGGGCCTATGGCTACACCTTC. It translates to CASSLEPGRAYGYTF.

This clone turned up a few times. The chain combines TRBV16 with TRBJ1-1; D gene unclear. Germline CDR1 and CDR2: KGHSY and FQNENV. This CDR3 contains 14 residues. The V end lost 4 bases, the J end lost 6 bases, and 15 bases lay between the germline ends. Written as DNA, the CDR3 is TGTGCCAGCAGCCCGGGTACGGCAACGGCTGAAGCTTTCTTT. It codes for CASSPGTATAEAFF.

This chain joins TRBV19 and TRBJ1-5; 9 bases match TRBD1. V lost 5 bases and J lost 5; bases outside the gene matches: 7. CDR1 LNHDA and CDR2 SQIVND come from the germline V gene (reference sequence). CDR3 size: 15 residues. This chain's CDR3 is CASSPLDRGHQPQHF. The CDR3, as DNA: TGTGCCAGTAGTCCCTTGGACAGGGGACATCAGCCCCAGCATTTT. Together with reference TRBV19 and TRBJ1-5, the CDR3 gives the full variable domain: DGGITQSPKYLFRKEGQNVTLSCEQNLNHDAMYWYRQDPGQGLRLIYYSQIVNDFQKGDIAEGYSVSREKKESFPLTVTSAQKNPTAFYLCASSPLDRGHQPQHFGDGTRLSIL.

This chain connects TRBV19 to TRBJ1-1; TRBD1 matches 9 bases. CDR1 and CDR2 (germline): LNHDA, SQIVND (reference sequence). Losses at the gene ends were 6 bases for V and 12 bases for J; bases not matched to a gene: 8. The CDR3 is 12 amino acids. CDR3 in amino acids: CASRTLQGATFF. The CDR3 DNA follows: TGTGCCAGTAGGACCTTACAGGGGGCGACTTTCTTT.

The chain is built from TRBV30 and TRBJ2-3; 7 bases line up with TRBD2. The germline V gene encodes CDR1 GTSNPN and CDR2 SVGIG (reference sequence). After removal of 7 bases from V and 1 base from J, the junction contained 11 bases not matched to a gene. This CDR3 is 15 amino acids long. CDR3 loop: CAFLREGRGTDTQYF. DNA of the CDR3: TGTGCCTTTCTCAGGGAGGGCCGGGGCACAGATACGCAGTATTTT.

The rearrangement links TRBV14 to TRBJ2-1, with TRBD1 identical over 7 bases. The germline gives CDR1 SGHDN, CDR2 FVKESK. The CDR3 has 13 residues. With V trimmed by 6 bases and J by 11 bases, 10 bases remained unmatched. CDR3 in DNA: TGTGCCAGCAGTCCGGGACAGCCTTACCAGCAGTTCTTC. Its protein is CASSPGQPYQQFF.

Only a few counts were recorded for this clone. V usage is TRBV6-1 and J usage is TRBJ1-1; 11 nucleotides align to TRBD1. The CDR3 consists of 14 residues. Germline V CDR1 and CDR2: MNHNS, SASEGT. Losses at the gene ends were 6 bases for V and 7 bases for J; bases not matched to a gene: 7. CDR3 in DNA: TGTGCCAGCAGGGAGGACAGGGGGCGATTTGAAGCTTTCTTT. Translating it yields CASREDRGRFEAFF.

The V call is TRBV30, the J call TRBJ2-6, with a weak D call TRBD1 (6 bases). The CDR3 has 17 amino acids. V lost 3 bases and J lost 2, with 17 bases in between. CDR1 and CDR2 from the germline V gene are GTSNPN and SVGIG (reference sequence). The chain's CDR3 is CAWSDPRKGAGANVLTF. Here the CDR3 DNA reads TGTGCCTGGAGCGACCCCAGAAAGGGGGCTGGGGCCAACGTCCTGACTTTC.

In DNA form, the CDR3 reads TGCGCCAGCAGCCAAGCCGTCACAGGGCCTACTGGCTACACCTTC. Translation: CASSQAVTGPTGYTF. J is TRBJ1-2 and V is TRBV4-1, with D possibly matching TRBD1 (6 bases). The CDR3 contains 15 residues. Germline values: CDR1 MGHRA, CDR2 YSYEKL. With 1 base removed from V and 7 bases from J, the gap between germline ends came to 16 bases.

The rearrangement links TRBV9 to TRBJ2-3; perhaps TRBD2 as D (7 bases). Trimming pared 5 bases from V and 4 bases from J, leaving 14 bases between. The CDR3 is made up of 14 amino acids. Germline V gene data show CDR1 as SGDLS and CDR2 as YYNGEE. CDR3 in DNA: TGTGCCAGCAGTCAGGGCGGGGGCGCAGATACGCAGTATTTT. Translating it yields CASSQGGGADTQYF.

This clone has more than one count but fewer than ten. The CDR3 is CASSLTALNEQFF. DNA for the CDR3: TGCGCCAGCAGCTTGACAGCCCTTAATGAGCAGTTCTTC. This rearrangement joins TRBV5-1 to TRBJ2-1; D gene ambiguous. The CDR3 runs to 13 residues. The V end lost 1 base, the J end lost 7 bases, and 9 bases lay between the germline ends. Germline-derived CDR1 and CDR2 are SGHRS and YFSETQ.

The V and J genes are TRBV19 and TRBJ1-5; D is unresolved. Germline V gene lookup returns CDR1 LNHDA and CDR2 SQIVND (reference sequence). CDR3 size: 13 residues. V lost 5 bases and J 7 bases, leaving 12 bases between the germline ends. For the CDR3, the DNA is TGTGCCAGTAGTTCCCCAGGTCGACAGCCCCAGCATTTT. Encoded protein: CASSSPGRQPQHF.

The rearrangement joins TRBV4-1 to TRBJ1-1; D gene uncertain. The germline V gene has CDR1 MGHRA and CDR2 YSYEKL. The CDR3 length is 13 residues. Trimming pared 4 bases from V and 5 bases from J, leaving 11 bases between. This chain's CDR3 is CASSPLDKTEAFF. The CDR3 DNA sequence: TGCGCCAGCAGCCCGTTAGACAAAACTGAAGCTTTCTTT.

This rearrangement joins TRBV28 to TRBJ1-5; no clear D. CDR3 size: 13 residues. Trimming took 5 bases from V and 4 from J, leaving 9 bases between them. The germline CDR1 and CDR2 sequences are MDHEN and SYDVKM. The CDR3 nucleotides are TGTGCCAGCAGTGCCGACATTAATCAGCCCCAGCATTTT. Its protein product is CASSADINQPQHF.

This chain joins TRBV6-5 and TRBJ1-3, with a tentative D call TRBD1 (6 bases). Trimming took off 0 bases at V and 0 bases at J, with 9 bases between the two ends. This CDR3 has 16 amino acids. CDR1 is MNHEY and CDR2 is SVGAGI in the germline V gene. The CDR3 bases are TGTGCCAGCAGTTACTCCCTAGGGGGCTCTGGAAACACCATATATTTT. It translates to CASSYSLGGSGNTIYF.